This T cell receptor (beta chain) appears in the sequencing data of a study of molecular identifiers for immune sequencing clone quantification. TCRdb re-called the PCR reads with MiXCR, one entry per CDR3 protein. The sample consists of roughly 320,000 distinct CDR3 sequences, roughly a quarter of them appearing once. Germline V gene data show CDR1 as KGHDR and CDR2 as SFDVKD. Trimming pared 6 bases from V and 13 bases from J, leaving 21 bases between. The CDR3 consists of 14 residues. Remarks on this clonotype: A much larger clone lies one base from this, so it may be a read error. The conserved phenylalanine or tryptophan is not found at the CDR3 terminus, so this likely reflects a read error.

The TCR was taken from a human donor in good health. Some libraries in this study had Jurkat cell RNA spiked in. Sequencing was performed on naive CD8+ T cells from blood, with Jurkat cell RNA spiked in. Described subset: FACS-sorted CD8+CD4-CCR7+CD45RA+ naive T cells. The V call is TRBV24-1, the J call TRBJ2-4; possibly TRBD2 for D (6 bases). CDR3 in amino acids: CATSSRGTEYPQYS. The CDR3 DNA reads as TGTGCCACCAGTTCCCGGGGGACTGAGTATCCGCAGTACTCC.